This T cell receptor (beta chain) was profiled in a study of blood T cell repertoires in COVID-19. The V end was cut by 8 bases, the J end by 3 bases, with 14 bases between. CDR1 is LNHDA, CDR2 SQIVND, per germline (reference sequence). The CDR3 is 14 residues long. Clones were sequenced by immunoSEQ multiplex PCR, and TCRdb holds only the in-frame ones, with some missing. In the table there are over 90,000 clones, roughly 86% of which are singletons. The sequence came from a human donor in a cohort sampled during active COVID-19. The source material was peripheral blood. This chain joins TRBV19 and TRBJ2-4; TRBD1 is a possible D gene (5 bases). The CDR3 protein is CASQPQGVKNIQYF. CDR3 sequence (DNA): TGTGCCAGTCAACCCCAGGGTGTCAAAAACATTCAGTACTTC.